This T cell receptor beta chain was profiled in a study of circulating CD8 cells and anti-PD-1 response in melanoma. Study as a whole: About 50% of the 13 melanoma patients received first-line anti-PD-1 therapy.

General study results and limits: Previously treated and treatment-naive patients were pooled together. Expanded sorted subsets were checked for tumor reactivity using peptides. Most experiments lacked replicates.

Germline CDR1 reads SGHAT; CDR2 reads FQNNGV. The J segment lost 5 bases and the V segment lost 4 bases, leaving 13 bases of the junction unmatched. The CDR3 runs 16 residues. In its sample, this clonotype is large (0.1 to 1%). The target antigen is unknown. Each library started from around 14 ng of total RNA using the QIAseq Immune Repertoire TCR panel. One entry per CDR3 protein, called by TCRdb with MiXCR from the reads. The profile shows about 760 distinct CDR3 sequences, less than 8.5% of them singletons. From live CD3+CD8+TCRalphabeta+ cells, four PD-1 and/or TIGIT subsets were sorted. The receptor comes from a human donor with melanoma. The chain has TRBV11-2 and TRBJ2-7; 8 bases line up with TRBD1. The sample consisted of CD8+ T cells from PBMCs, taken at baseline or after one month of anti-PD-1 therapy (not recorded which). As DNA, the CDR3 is TGTGCCAGCAGCTCGTTTCAGGGGGCGCTTGAGCACGAGCAGTACTTC. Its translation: CASSSFQGALEHEQYF. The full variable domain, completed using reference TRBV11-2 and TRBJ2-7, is EAGVAQSPRYKIIEKRQSVAFWCNPISGHATLYWYQQILGQGPKLLIQFQNNGVVDDSQLPKDRFSAERLKGVDSTLKIQPAKLEDSAVYLCASSSFQGALEHEQYFGPGTRLTVT.